This T cell receptor beta chain was identified during a study of a mutant IDH1 vaccine in newly diagnosed glioma. Study as a whole: Of the patients given treatment, 62.5% were male and approximately 38% were female, and a mean age of about 40 years was recorded. Previous treatment comprised radiotherapy, temozolomide, or both, mostly both. Study-wide results and limits: Evidence of vaccine-induced immune responses was documented in 80% to 95% of patients.

The CDR3 has 14 residues. Germline V lookup: CDR1 SEHNR, CDR2 FQNEAQ (reference sequence). Trimming removed 2 bases at V and 7 bases at J, with 15 bases between. The assay was immunoSEQ multiplex PCR, and TCRdb's table has in-frame clones only and misses some. The table includes some 15,000 clones, around 91% detected once. A note on this clone: Antigen unknown.

Time point defined: baseline, week 1 (first vaccination visit). The treatment was: pre-vaccination baseline after standard-of-care therapy. Each astrocytoma in the donors was new, WHO grade 3 or 4, IDH1-mutant and ATRX-lost. The chain recombines TRBV7-9 with TRBJ2-7; D unresolved. The receptor was derived from a woman aged 40 to 50 with glioma. Some clones in this sample may be carry-over from other donors' samples. The sample here was PBMCs, taken from a glioma patient treated with radiotherapy, temozolomide or both. The CDR3 loop is CASSLSDGPVEQYF. CDR3 DNA: TGTGCCAGCAGCTTAAGTGATGGGCCGGTGGAGCAGTACTTC.